Each of the 16 T cell receptor beta chains below was sequenced from the same sample in a study of cytomegalovirus exposure and HLA in healthy donors. PCR involved 60 Vbeta and 13 Jbeta primers. Assay: immunoSEQ multiplex PCR; the TCRdb copy retains only in-frame clones and omits some. The top ten hold 9.2% of the sample, which has 85,000 to 100,000 clones, around nine tenths seen once. Sequencing was performed on PBMCs. These receptor sequences come from a man aged 30 to 39 in good health and CMV-seropositive.

This sequence joins TRBV15 and TRBJ2-1; the match to TRBD2 covers 7 bases. Looked up from germline, CDR1 is LNHNV and CDR2 is YYDKDF (reference sequence). The junction had 10 bases not matched to a gene; V was cut back by 0 bases and J by 5 bases. The CDR3 loop spans 17 amino acids. For the CDR3, the DNA is TGTGCCACCAGCAGAGAAGCAGCGGGGAAGTCCCACAATGAGCAGTTCTTC. It encodes CATSREAAGKSHNEQFF. Drawing the rest from reference TRBV15 and TRBJ2-1, the complete variable domain is DAMVIQNPRYQVTQFGKPVTLSCSQTLNHNVMYWYQQKSSQAPKLLFHYYDKDFNNEADTPDNFQSRRPNTSFCFLDIRSPGLGDTAMYLCATSREAAGKSHNEQFFGPGTRLTVL.

J is TRBJ1-4 and V is TRBV28; a possible D gene is TRBD1 (6 bases). V dropped 5 bases and J dropped 0 bases, with 13 bases sitting between them. The CDR3 runs 16 residues. From germline, CDR1 is MDHEN and CDR2 SYDVKM. The CDR3 DNA is TGTGCCAGCAGTCCAGGGACAACCGCAACTAATGAAAAACTGTTTTTT. This gives the protein CASSPGTTATNEKLFF. The full variable domain, completed using reference TRBV28 and TRBJ1-4, is DVKVTQSSRYLVKRTGEKVFLECVQDMDHENMFWYRQDPGLGLRLIYFSYDVKMKEKGDIPEGYSVSREKKERFSLILESASTNQTSMYLCASSPGTTATNEKLFFGSGTQLSVL.

The rearrangement joins TRBV2 to TRBJ2-3, with 8 bases identical to TRBD1. V lost 7 bases and J lost 5; bases outside the gene matches: 2. The CDR3 is made up of 12 amino acids. Per the germline V gene, CDR1 is SNHLY and CDR2 is FYNNEI. CDR3 in amino acids: CASKTGVDTQYF. In nucleotides, the CDR3 is TGTGCCAGCAAGACAGGGGTAGATACGCAGTATTTT.

The chain combines TRBV5-1 with TRBJ2-2; possibly TRBD2 for D (5 bases). CDR1 and CDR2 (germline): SGHRS, YFSETQ. V was trimmed by 2 bases and J by 7 bases, leaving 12 bases between them. The CDR3 length is 14 residues. CDR3 DNA sequence: TGCGCCAGCAGCTTCGGGGAATCGGGCGGGGAGCTGTTTTTT. Its protein is CASSFGESGGELFF.

By share, this clone ranks as medium-sized. The chain employs TRBV18 and TRBJ2-3, with D perhaps TRBD2 (5 bases). The CDR3 is 16 amino acids. Trimming removed 3 bases at V and 4 bases at J, with 17 bases between. Germline V gives CDR1 KGHSH, CDR2 LQKENI. CDR3 nucleotide sequence: TGTGCCAGCTCACCTAGCGACGCCAAAGCGGCAGATACGCAGTATTTT. Encoded protein: CASSPSDAKAADTQYF.

The chain carries TRBV9 and TRBJ2-5; 8 nucleotides match TRBD2. This CDR3 region has 13 residues. Germline V lookup: CDR1 SGDLS, CDR2 YYNGEE. The ends lost 4 bases at V and 5 bases at J; junction bases unmatched: 4. CDR3 in DNA: TGTGCCAGCAGCCCCCGACTAGCGGAGACCCAGTACTTC. The encoded protein is CASSPRLAETQYF.

The chain carries TRBV25-1 and TRBJ2-7, with TRBD1 identical over 9 bases. The junction had 4 bases not matched to a gene; V was cut back by 3 bases and J by 1 base. CDR3 length equals 15 residues. Germline CDR1 is MGHDK and CDR2 is SYGVNS. CDR3 sequence reads: CASSDRDRVSYEQYF. The CDR3 DNA reads TGTGCCAGCAGTGACCGGGACAGGGTTTCCTACGAGCAGTACTTC.

This chain joins TRBV7-3 and TRBJ2-2; D remains unclear. V was trimmed by 7 bases and J by 4 bases, leaving 7 bases between them. CDR1 and CDR2 from the germline V gene are SGHTA and FQGTGA. CDR3 length: 12 amino acids. The CDR3 DNA sequence: TGTGCCAGCACCTCTTCCACCGGGGAGCTGTTTTTT. It specifies CASTSSTGELFF.

V usage is TRBV6-6 and J usage is TRBJ2-1; 7 bases are shared with TRBD1. Unmatched junction bases numbered 8, after V lost 2 bases and J lost 4 bases. This CDR3 contains 16 residues. Germline V gives CDR1 MNHNY, CDR2 SVGAGI (reference sequence). The CDR3 is CASSYLPGDSYNEQFF. CDR3 nucleotide sequence: TGTGCCAGCAGTTACCTCCCCGGGGACAGTTACAATGAGCAGTTCTTC.

The V gene is TRBV6-5, the J gene TRBJ1-2; 10 bases agree with TRBD1. The CDR3 is 12 amino acids. Germline CDR1 MNHEY, CDR2 SVGAGI. Trimming took 8 bases from V and 7 from J; bases not matched to a gene: 4. The CDR3 region is CASGQGGPGYTF. CDR3 DNA: TGTGCCAGCGGACAGGGGGGGCCTGGCTACACCTTC.

The J gene is TRBJ2-1, the V gene TRBV18; D call uncertain. CDR3 length: 13 residues. The germline CDR1 and CDR2 sequences are KGHSH and LQKENI. Trimming took 1 base from V and 5 from J, leaving 6 bases between them. The CDR3 sequence is CASSPLRNNEQFF. The CDR3 region has the DNA TGTGCCAGCTCACCACTCAGAAACAATGAGCAGTTCTTC.

The chain recombines TRBV2 with TRBJ1-1, with D uncertain. CDR1 and CDR2 (germline): SNHLY, FYNNEI. V was clipped by 4 bases and J by 4 bases, with 10 bases between them. CDR3 length: 13 amino acids. CDR3 bases: TGTGCCAGCAGTGTAGGAGTGGGCACTGAAGCTTTCTTT. It yields the protein CASSVGVGTEAFF.

The chain couples TRBV4-2 to TRBJ2-1; TRBD2 matches at 7 bases. The V gene end was trimmed by 3 bases and the J gene end by 9 bases; junction bases not matched to a gene: 17. Germline assignment: CDR1 LGHNA and CDR2 YNFKEQ. This CDR3 has 17 amino acids. CDR3 in DNA: TGTGCCAGCAGCCAGCCGACTAGGCGGGAGTCTGATGGTGAGCAGTTCTTC. The encoded protein is CASSQPTRRESDGEQFF.

This chain connects TRBV6-1 to TRBJ2-7; 8 bases fit TRBD2. V trimming: 6 bases; J trimming: 4 bases; junction bases outside the gene matches: 8. There are 14 residues in the CDR3. Germline V gene lookup returns CDR1 MNHNS and CDR2 SASEGT. For the CDR3, the DNA is TGTGCCAGCAGGCTGAGCGGGAGACTTTACGAGCAGTACTTC. Protein product: CASRLSGRLYEQYF.

The genes are TRBV29-1 and TRBJ2-1; 11 nucleotides agree with TRBD2. Losses at the gene ends were 4 bases for V and 10 bases for J; bases not matched to a gene: 12. The CDR3 spans 15 residues. Germline loops: CDR1 SQVTM, CDR2 ANQGSEA. The CDR3 loop reads CSVGRLAGSTMEQFF. The CDR3 DNA reads TGCAGCGTTGGCCGACTAGCGGGGAGTACAATGGAGCAGTTCTTC.

The rearrangement uses TRBV11-2 and TRBJ2-7, with 10 positions matching TRBD2. Per the germline V gene, CDR1 is SGHAT and CDR2 is FQNNGV. The V gene end was trimmed by 1 base and the J gene end by 2 bases; junction bases not matched to a gene: 2. This CDR3 has 15 residues. This chain's CDR3 is CASSLASGGPYEQYF. The CDR3 DNA sequence: TGTGCCAGCAGCTTAGCTAGCGGGGGCCCCTACGAGCAGTACTTC.